The 9 T cell receptor beta chains reported below all come from one sample, sequenced in a study of blood T cell repertoires in COVID-19. Sequenced by immunoSEQ multiplex PCR; TCRdb stores in-frame clones only, minus some. There are roughly 250,000 clones in the sample; about nine tenths occur only once, and 2.3% lies in the top ten. Sequencing was carried out using PBMCs or T cells enriched from blood (not recorded which). These receptors were taken from a woman between 40 and 55 years old with acute COVID-19.

V gene TRBV11-3 combines with J gene TRBJ2-3; no reliable D call. CDR1 SGHNT and CDR2 YENEEA come from the germline V gene. The ends were cut back, 1 base at V and 4 bases at J, with 6 bases in the middle. CDR3 length equals 13 residues. CDR3 loop: CASSLGTADTQYF. The CDR3 DNA reads as TGTGCCAGCAGCTTAGGAACGGCAGATACGCAGTATTTT.

The CDR3 region is CASSQNLAGGSDTQYF. In DNA form, the CDR3 reads TGTGCCAGCAGCCAGAACCTTGCGGGAGGGTCAGATACGCAGTATTTT. This sequence joins TRBV3-1 (or the pseudogene TRBV3-2) and TRBJ2-3; 9 bases match TRBD2. Germline values: CDR1 LGHDT, CDR2 YNNKEL (reference sequence). The J segment lost 4 bases and the V segment lost 3 bases, leaving 8 bases of the junction unmatched. CDR3 size: 16 residues.

The gene calls are TRBV28 and TRBJ1-5; tentatively, D is TRBD1 (6 bases). V was trimmed by 4 bases and J by 5 bases, leaving 12 bases between them. The CDR3 runs to 14 residues. Germline-derived CDR1 and CDR2 are MDHEN and SYDVKM. The CDR3 region is CASSYHRDHQPQHF. The CDR3 bases are TGTGCCAGCAGTTACCACAGGGATCATCAGCCCCAGCATTTT.

In its sample, this clone was seen once. The chain links TRBV12-3 or TRBV12-4 to TRBJ1-2, with 9 nucleotides matching TRBD1. CDR3 length equals 12 residues. V gave up 6 bases and J gave up 11 bases; unmatched junction bases: 7. CDR3 loop: CASSLGTGSYTF. Here the CDR3 DNA reads TGTGCCAGCAGCCTCGGGACAGGGTCTTACACCTTC.

The chain employs TRBV5-1 and TRBJ1-6, with D maybe TRBD1 (6 bases). V shed 0 bases and J shed 10 bases, with 20 bases lying between them. The CDR3 loop spans 17 amino acids. Germline V CDR1 and CDR2: SGHRS, YFSETQ. The CDR3 coding sequence is TGCGCCAGCAGCTTGGTATCCGGGGGGCGCTTACAGTCACCCCTCCACTTT. It is translated as CASSLVSGGRLQSPLHF.

This clone came up a few times. The chain uses TRBV7-9 and TRBJ2-3, with 14 positions matching TRBD2. This CDR3 contains 14 residues. In germline, CDR1 is SEHNR, CDR2 FQNEAQ (reference sequence). CDR3 DNA sequence: TGTGCAGGCGGGACTAGCGGGAGCTCAGATACGCAGTATTTT. This gives the protein CAGGTSGSSDTQYF.

The CDR3 loop reads CASSSGENTEAFF. The DNA for the CDR3 is TGTGCCAGCAGCTCGGGGGAGAACACTGAAGCTTTCTTT. V and J are TRBV7-3 and TRBJ1-1; a possible D gene is TRBD1 (5 bases). The V gene's germline CDR1 is SGHTA and CDR2 FQGTGA. This CDR3 is 13 amino acids long. Deletions cut 4 bases from V and 1 base from J, with 7 bases between.

The J gene is TRBJ1-5, the V gene TRBV19; weak D call: TRBD1 (6 bases). Germline V gene sequence: CDR1 LNHDA, CDR2 SQIVND (reference sequence). V lost 2 bases to trimming and J lost 14 bases, with 16 bases between them. There are 13 residues in the CDR3. CDR3 in amino acids: CASSIPTGPGKHF. The CDR3 region has the DNA TGTGCCAGTAGTATACCGACAGGACCCGGTAAGCATTTT.

Concerning this clone itself: A junction boundary mismatches the germline segment, possibly from a read error. V is TRBV30 and J is TRBJ2-3; TRBD2 aligns across 10 bases. The length of the CDR3 is 12 residues. Germline V CDR1 and CDR2: GTSNPN, SVGIG (reference sequence). The CDR3 loop reads CAWSSLAGTRRF. CDR3 coding DNA: TGTGCCTGGAGTTCACTAGCGGGAACCCGGCGCTTT.